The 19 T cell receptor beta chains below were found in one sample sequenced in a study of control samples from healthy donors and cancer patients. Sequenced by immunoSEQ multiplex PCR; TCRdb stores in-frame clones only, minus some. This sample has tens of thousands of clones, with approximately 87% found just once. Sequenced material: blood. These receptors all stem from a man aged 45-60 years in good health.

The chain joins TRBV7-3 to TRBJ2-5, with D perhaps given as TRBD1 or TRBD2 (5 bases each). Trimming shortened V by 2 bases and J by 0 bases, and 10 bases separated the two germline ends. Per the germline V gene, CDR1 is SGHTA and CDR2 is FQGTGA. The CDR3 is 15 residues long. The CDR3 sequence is CASSLAGTNQETQYF. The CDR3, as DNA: TGTGCCAGCAGCTTAGCCGGGACCAACCAAGAGACCCAGTACTTC.

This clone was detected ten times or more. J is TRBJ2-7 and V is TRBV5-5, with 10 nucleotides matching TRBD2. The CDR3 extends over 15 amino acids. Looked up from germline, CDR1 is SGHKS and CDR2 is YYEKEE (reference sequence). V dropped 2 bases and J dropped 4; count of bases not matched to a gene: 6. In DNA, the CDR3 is TGTGCCAGCAGCTTTGGTCTAGCGGGAGCTTACGAGCAGTACTTC. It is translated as CASSFGLAGAYEQYF.

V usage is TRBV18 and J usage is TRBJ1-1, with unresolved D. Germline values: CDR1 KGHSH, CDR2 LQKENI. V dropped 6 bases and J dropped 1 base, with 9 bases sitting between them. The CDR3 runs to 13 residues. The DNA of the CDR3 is TGTGCCAGCTCCCCCAGTGGGAACACTGAAGCTTTCTTT. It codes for CASSPSGNTEAFF. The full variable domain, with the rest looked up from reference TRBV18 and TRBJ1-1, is NAGVMQNPRHLVRRRGQEARLRCSPMKGHSHVYWYRQLPEEGLKFMVYLQKENIIDESGMPKERFSAEFPKEGPSILRIQQVVRGDSAAYFCASSPSGNTEAFFGQGTRLTVV.

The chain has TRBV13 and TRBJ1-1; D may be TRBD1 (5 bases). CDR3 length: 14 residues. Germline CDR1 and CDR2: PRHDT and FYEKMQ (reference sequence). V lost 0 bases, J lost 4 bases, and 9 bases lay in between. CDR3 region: CASSLGGRVTEAFF. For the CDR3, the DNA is TGTGCCAGCAGCTTAGGCGGCAGGGTCACTGAAGCTTTCTTT.

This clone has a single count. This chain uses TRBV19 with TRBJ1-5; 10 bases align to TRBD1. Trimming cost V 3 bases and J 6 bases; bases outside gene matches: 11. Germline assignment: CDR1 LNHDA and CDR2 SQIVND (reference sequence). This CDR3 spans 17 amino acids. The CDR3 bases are TGTGCCAGTAGTATTGATCGGGACAGGGGTTTTCCTCAGCCCCAGCATTTT. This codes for CASSIDRDRGFPQPQHF. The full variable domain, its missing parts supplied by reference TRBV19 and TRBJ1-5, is DGGITQSPKYLFRKEGQNVTLSCEQNLNHDAMYWYRQDPGQGLRLIYYSQIVNDFQKGDIAEGYSVSREKKESFPLTVTSAQKNPTAFYLCASSIDRDRGFPQPQHFGDGTRLSIL.

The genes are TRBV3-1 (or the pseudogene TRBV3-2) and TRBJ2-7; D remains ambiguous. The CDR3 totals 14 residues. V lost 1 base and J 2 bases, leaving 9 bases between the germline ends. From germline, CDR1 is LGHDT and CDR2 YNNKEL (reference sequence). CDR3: CASSQGNYPYEQYV. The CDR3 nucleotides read TGTGCCAGCAGCCAAGGAAACTACCCCTACGAGCAGTACGTC.

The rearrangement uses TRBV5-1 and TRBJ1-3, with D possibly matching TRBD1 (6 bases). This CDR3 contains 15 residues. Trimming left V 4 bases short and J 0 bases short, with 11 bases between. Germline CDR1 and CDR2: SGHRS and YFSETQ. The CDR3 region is CASSPDSFSGNTIYF. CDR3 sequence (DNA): TGCGCCAGCAGCCCGGACAGTTTCTCTGGAAACACCATATATTTT.

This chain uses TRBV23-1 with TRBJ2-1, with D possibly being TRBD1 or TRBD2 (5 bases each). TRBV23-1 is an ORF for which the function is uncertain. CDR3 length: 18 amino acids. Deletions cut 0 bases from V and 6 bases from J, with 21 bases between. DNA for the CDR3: TGCGCCAGCAGTCAATCAGGGACCAGCAGGTTAGTCTGCAATGAGCAGTTCTTC. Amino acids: CASSQSGTSRLVCNEQFF.

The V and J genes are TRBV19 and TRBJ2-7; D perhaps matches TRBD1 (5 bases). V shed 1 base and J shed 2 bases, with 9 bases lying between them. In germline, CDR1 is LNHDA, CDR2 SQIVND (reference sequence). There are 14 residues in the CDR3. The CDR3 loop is CASSIVGVPYEQYF. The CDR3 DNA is TGTGCCAGTAGTATAGTAGGGGTTCCCTACGAGCAGTACTTC.

CDR3 DNA: TGTGCCAGCTCACCAACGGGGGCCCCCTTAGGAGCTTTCTTT. Its protein is CASSPTGAPLGAFF. The gene calls are TRBV18 and TRBJ1-1; perhaps TRBD1 as D (6 bases). The germline CDR1 and CDR2 sequences are KGHSH and LQKENI. The CDR3 consists of 14 residues. Trimming pared 2 bases from V and 10 bases from J, leaving 17 bases between.

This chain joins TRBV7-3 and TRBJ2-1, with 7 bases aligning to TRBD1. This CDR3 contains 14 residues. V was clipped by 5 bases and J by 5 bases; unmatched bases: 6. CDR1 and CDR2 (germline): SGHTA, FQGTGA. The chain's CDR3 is CASSKGQPNNEQFF. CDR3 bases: TGTGCCAGCAGCAAGGGACAGCCAAACAATGAGCAGTTCTTC.

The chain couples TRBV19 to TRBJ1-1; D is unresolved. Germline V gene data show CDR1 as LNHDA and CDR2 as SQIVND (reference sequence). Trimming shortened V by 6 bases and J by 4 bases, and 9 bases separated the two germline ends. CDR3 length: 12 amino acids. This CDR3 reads CASRSQATEAFF. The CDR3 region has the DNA TGTGCCAGTAGGAGCCAGGCCACTGAAGCTTTCTTT.

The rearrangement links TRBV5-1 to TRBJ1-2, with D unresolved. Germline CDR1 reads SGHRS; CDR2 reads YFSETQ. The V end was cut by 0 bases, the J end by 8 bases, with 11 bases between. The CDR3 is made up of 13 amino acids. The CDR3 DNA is TGCGCCAGCAGCTTGGCGGGGTCCGGCGGCTACACCTTC. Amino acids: CASSLAGSGGYTF. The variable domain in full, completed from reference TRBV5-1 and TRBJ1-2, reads KAGVTQTPRYLIKTRGQQVTLSCSPISGHRSVSWYQQTPGQGLQFLFEYFSETQRNKGNFPGRFSGRQFSNSRSEMNVSTLELGDSALYLCASSLAGSGGYTFGSGTRLTVV.

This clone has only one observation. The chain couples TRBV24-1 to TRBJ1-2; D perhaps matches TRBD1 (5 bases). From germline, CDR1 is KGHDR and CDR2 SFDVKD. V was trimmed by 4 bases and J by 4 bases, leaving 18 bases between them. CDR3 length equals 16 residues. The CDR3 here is CATSDAGTATLYGYTF. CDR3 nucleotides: TGTGCCACCAGTGACGCCGGGACGGCGACACTCTATGGCTACACCTTC.

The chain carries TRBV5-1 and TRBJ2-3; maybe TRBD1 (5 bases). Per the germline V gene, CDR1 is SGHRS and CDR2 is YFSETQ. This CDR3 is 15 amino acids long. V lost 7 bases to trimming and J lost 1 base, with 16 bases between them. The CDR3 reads CASSSSGPGTDTQYF. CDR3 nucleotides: TGCGCCAGCTCATCATCAGGGCCCGGCACAGATACGCAGTATTTT.

The CDR3 DNA is TGTGCCTCGGGGGTGGCGAACTCTGGGGCCAACGTCCTGACTTTC. This encodes CASGVANSGANVLTF. The chain has TRBV18 and TRBJ2-6; a possible D gene is TRBD2 (6 bases). Trimming left V 11 bases short and J 0 bases short, with 14 bases between. CDR3 length: 15 amino acids. Looked up from germline, CDR1 is KGHSH and CDR2 is LQKENI.

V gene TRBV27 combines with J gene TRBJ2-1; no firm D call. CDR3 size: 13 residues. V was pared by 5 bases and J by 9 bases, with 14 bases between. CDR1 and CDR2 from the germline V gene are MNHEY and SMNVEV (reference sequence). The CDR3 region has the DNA TGTGCCAGCAGTATTATATTTGGTGTTGAGCAGTTCTTC. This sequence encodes CASSIIFGVEQFF.

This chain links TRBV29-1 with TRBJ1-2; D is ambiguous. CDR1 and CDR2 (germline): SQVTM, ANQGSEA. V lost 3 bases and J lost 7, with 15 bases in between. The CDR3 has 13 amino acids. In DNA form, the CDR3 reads TGCAGCGTTGAGACTCTGGGTCGGAGTGGCTACACCTTC. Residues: CSVETLGRSGYTF.

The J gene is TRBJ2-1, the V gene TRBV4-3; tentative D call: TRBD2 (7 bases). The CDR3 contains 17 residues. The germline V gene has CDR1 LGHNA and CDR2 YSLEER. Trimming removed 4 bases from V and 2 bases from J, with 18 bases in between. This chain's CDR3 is CASSPGGGGPTYNEQFF. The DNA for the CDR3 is TGCGCCAGCAGCCCGGGAGGTGGGGGGCCTACCTACAATGAGCAGTTCTTC.